The 18 T cell receptor beta chains listed next were all sequenced from one sample in a study of human T cells and chemical hapten exposure. TCRdb itself ran the RACE reads through MiXCR, one entry per CDR3 protein. The profile shows 40,000 to 45,000 distinct CDR3 sequences, 3.5% to 4% of them singletons. Time point defined: healthy volunteer bleed at 6 weeks. The study extracted total RNA from unfractionated whole blood. Material for sequencing was whole blood. All receptors derive from a human donor in good health. Some clones in this sample may be carry-over from other donors' samples.

Many counts were recorded for this clonotype. This chain links TRBV6-1 with TRBJ2-3; 10 nucleotides match TRBD2. Unmatched junction bases numbered 10, after V lost 8 bases and J lost 5 bases. The CDR3 is 15 amino acids. CDR1 and CDR2 (germline): MNHNS, SASEGT. DNA of the CDR3: TGTGCCAGCGCCGAACTACTAGCGGGACGAGATACGCAGTATTTT. Amino acids: CASAELLAGRDTQYF.

This clonotype showed up many times. The V gene is TRBV2, the J gene TRBJ2-7, with D unclear. CDR1 is SNHLY, CDR2 FYNNEI, per germline. Trimming removed 7 bases at V and 7 bases at J, with 11 bases between. The CDR3 sequence is 11 residues long. The CDR3 DNA sequence: TGTGCCAGCACCCCGTCCCTGGAGCAGTACTTC. Translated: CASTPSLEQYF.

This clonotype has a count of ten or more. V is TRBV12-3 or TRBV12-4 and J is TRBJ2-7; D not resolved. The length of the CDR3 is 12 residues. V gave up 2 bases and J gave up 5 bases, with 7 bases separating them. The CDR3 nucleotides read TGTGCCAGCAGTTTAACCCGAGACGAGCAGTACTTC. Translating it yields CASSLTRDEQYF.

This clonotype showed up many times. The V call is TRBV14, the J call TRBJ1-1, with a tentative D call TRBD1 (6 bases). The V end was cut by 4 bases, the J end by 5 bases, with 14 bases between. The CDR3 is made up of 14 amino acids. Germline CDR1 and CDR2: SGHDN and FVKESK. CDR3 nucleotides: TGTGCCAGCAGCCTAGGACAGCTTAGGACTGAAGCTTTCTTT. This sequence encodes CASSLGQLRTEAFF.

The chain recombines TRBV20-1 with TRBJ2-7, with 11 bases matching TRBD2. Unmatched junction bases numbered 7, after V lost 5 bases and J lost 7 bases. The V gene's germline CDR1 is DFQATT and CDR2 SNEGSKA (reference sequence). The CDR3 extends over 13 amino acids. The CDR3: CSALAGGPWEQYF. The CDR3, as DNA: TGCAGTGCTTTAGCGGGAGGGCCCTGGGAGCAGTACTTC.

This clonotype was detected many times. The J gene is TRBJ2-7, the V gene TRBV7-9, with D possibly called TRBD1 or TRBD2 (5 bases each). This CDR3 is 14 amino acids long. Trimming shortened V by 6 bases and J by 4 bases, and 16 bases separated the two germline ends. Germline values: CDR1 SEHNR, CDR2 FQNEAQ (reference sequence). CDR3: CASRSSGRRYEQYF. CDR3 DNA: TGTGCCAGCAGGAGCTCAGGGAGAAGGTACGAGCAGTACTTC.

V gene TRBV7-2 combines with J gene TRBJ2-2; TRBD1 agrees at 8 bases. The CDR3 runs 16 residues. Germline CDR1 reads SGHTA; CDR2 reads FQGNSA. Trimming at V came to 0 bases and at J to 7 bases, leaving 7 bases not matched to a gene. CDR3 coding DNA: TGTGCCAGCAGCTTAGCTTTTCAGGGGGCCGACGGGGAGCTGTTTTTT. This translates into CASSLAFQGADGELFF.

This clonotype was observed many times. V gene TRBV12-3 or TRBV12-4 combines with J gene TRBJ1-1; no reliable D call. The CDR3 extends over 12 amino acids. V was shortened by 4 bases and J by 6 bases, with 9 bases between the two germline ends. The DNA of the CDR3 is TGTGCCAGCAGTTCCTACCCCGCTGAAGCTTTCTTT. Residues: CASSSYPAEAFF.

The table lists this clonotype with a few counts. The V call is TRBV20-1, the J call TRBJ2-7; a possible D gene is TRBD1 (5 bases). Trimming shortened V by 5 bases and J by 7 bases, and 21 bases separated the two germline ends. This CDR3 has 14 residues. Germline-derived CDR1 and CDR2 are DFQATT and SNEGSKA (reference sequence). CDR3 in DNA: TGCAGTGCTGGGGCCGAGCGATCCCCACAAGAGCAGTACTTC. This gives the protein CSAGAERSPQEQYF.

Ten or more counts support this clonotype. The chain couples TRBV27 to TRBJ2-7; D remains ambiguous. The ends were cut back, 6 bases at V and 0 bases at J, with 12 bases in the middle. The CDR3 loop spans 14 amino acids. In germline, CDR1 is MNHEY, CDR2 SMNVEV (reference sequence). The CDR3 coding sequence is TGTGCCAGCAGCCCTTTCCCCGACTCCTACGAGCAGTACTTC. Amino acid sequence: CASSPFPDSYEQYF.

This clonotype was found many times. The chain uses TRBV29-1 and TRBJ2-7; 8 nucleotides match TRBD2. V dropped 6 bases and J dropped 6; count of bases not matched to a gene: 16. The germline V gene has CDR1 SQVTM and CDR2 ANQGSEA. The CDR3 is 15 residues long. CDR3 loop: CSVLNPSREAPEQYF. CDR3 coding DNA: TGCAGCGTCCTGAACCCATCGCGGGAGGCTCCCGAGCAGTACTTC.

This clonotype was picked up a small number of times. The V and J genes are TRBV9 and TRBJ1-3; D is ambiguous. V was clipped by 4 bases and J by 0 bases, with 14 bases between them. From germline, CDR1 is SGDLS and CDR2 YYNGEE. The CDR3 sequence is 16 residues long. The CDR3 DNA reads as TGTGCCAGCAGCCACCGTGATGTCTTCTCTGGAAACACCATATATTTT. Translated: CASSHRDVFSGNTIYF.

The table lists this clonotype with many counts. V gene TRBV6-2 or TRBV6-3 combines with J gene TRBJ1-2, with D hard to call. Per the germline V gene, CDR1 is MNHEY and CDR2 is SVGEGT. The CDR3 length is 10 residues. With 10 bases removed from V and 11 bases from J, the gap between germline ends came to 14 bases. The CDR3 region is CATLGMRYTF. The CDR3 coding sequence is TGTGCCACCCTGGGGATGCGGTACACCTTC.

V gene TRBV5-1 combines with J gene TRBJ2-7, with TRBD2 matching 14 bases. V shed 3 bases, J shed 5 bases, and the junction held 7 bases outside the gene matches. Per germline, CDR1 SGHRS and CDR2 YFSETQ. The CDR3 totals 16 residues. CDR3 in DNA: TGCGCCAGCAGCTCGGGACTAGCGGGAGTGCGTCACGAGCAGTACTTC. It is translated as CASSSGLAGVRHEQYF.

This clonotype showed up many times. The V and J genes are TRBV7-8 and TRBJ2-3; D unclear. Germline V lookup: CDR1 SGHVS, CDR2 FQNEAQ. V was shortened by 1 base and J by 5 bases, with 10 bases between the two germline ends. The length of the CDR3 is 14 residues. Written as DNA, the CDR3 is TGTGCCAGCAGCTTAGAAGCAGACCTAGATACGCAGTATTTT. Translated, it gives CASSLEADLDTQYF.

This clonotype was found many times. The V gene is TRBV6-5, the J gene TRBJ1-4, with D hard to call. V lost 0 bases, J lost 8 bases, and 16 bases lay in between. Germline assignment: CDR1 MNHEY and CDR2 SVGAGI. The CDR3 loop spans 16 amino acids. In DNA, the CDR3 is TGTGCCAGCAGTTACTCGTTCGGTGCCTCCGAGGAAAAACTGTTTTTT. Protein product: CASSYSFGASEEKLFF.

This chain connects TRBV6-6 to TRBJ2-7; 8 bases are a match to TRBD2. Germline assignment: CDR1 MNHNY and CDR2 SVGAGI (reference sequence). V was clipped by 6 bases and J by 4 bases; unmatched bases: 8. This CDR3 is built from 14 residues. CDR3 residues: CASSLAGGEYEQYF. CDR3 sequence (DNA): TGTGCCAGCAGCCTTGCGGGGGGCGAGTACGAGCAGTACTTC.

This clonotype was detected many times. V is TRBV28 and J is TRBJ1-2, with D possibly being TRBD1 (6 bases). Germline assignment: CDR1 MDHEN and CDR2 SYDVKM. The CDR3 is made up of 13 amino acids. Deletions cut 2 bases from V and 7 bases from J, with 11 bases between. CDR3 sequence: CASSLLGQSGYTF. The CDR3 coding sequence is TGTGCCAGCAGTTTACTCGGACAGAGTGGCTACACCTTC.